The sequence of this TCR beta chain was determined in a study of shared clonotypes between healthy human individuals. Findings and limits, study-wide: In contrast to clonotypes shared by all four donors, non-shared clonotypes had lower generation probabilities. It was expected that sequencing depth would affect clonotype sharing among donors. Only blood samples were collected, and tissue repertoires likely differ.

Germline V lookup: CDR1 MNHNY, CDR2 SVGAGI (reference sequence). The CDR3 has 10 amino acids. V lost 8 bases and J lost 1, with 3 bases in between. Here immunoSEQ multiplex PCR was the method, and the copy in TCRdb shows in-frame clones only, minus some. This sample has around 1 million clones; 76% occur once, and the top ten carry approximately 1.5%. Turning to this clone: Its target is not known.

Nashville, Tennessee was home to all donors, each a Caucasian adult. This clonotype originated in a young man in good health. This chain joins TRBV6-6 and TRBJ2-7; no clear D gene. Sequencing was performed on memory CD4+ T cells sorted from blood. Subset described: CD45RA-negative fraction. In DNA form, the CDR3 reads TGTGCCAGCGGGTCCTACGAGCAGTACTTC. Translating gives CASGSYEQYF.